The T cell receptor beta chain described here comes from a study of OX40 agonist ivuxolimab in advanced cancers. At the level of the study: Of the participants, roughly 40% had some prior anti-PD-1, anti-PD-L1 or anti-CTLA-4 therapy, which was allowed.

The germline V gene has CDR1 KGHSH and CDR2 LQKENI. This CDR3 is built from 15 residues. V shed 1 base and J shed 0 bases, with 9 bases lying between them. Repertoires were generated with immunoSEQ multiplex PCR, while TCRdb's copy carries only in-frame clones and drops some. The sample holds 82,000 or so clones, 92% seen once. The sample in question was CD4+ or CD8+ T cells sorted from blood, obtained in a trial of the OX40 agonist ivuxolimab. The chain is built from TRBV18 and TRBJ1-1, with D uncertain. The TCR was taken from an adult with an advanced solid tumor such as melanoma, head and neck, liver or kidney cancer. The CDR3 DNA is TGTGCCAGCTCACCACGTCAATCCGTGAACACTGAAGCTTTCTTT. The encoded protein is CASSPRQSVNTEAFF.